The 25 T cell receptor beta chains reported below all come from one sample, sequenced in a study of blood T cells in healthy people across ages (dated by TCRdb to about 2015). Library preparation was by 5' RACE. The reads were generated on an Illumina HiSeq 2500. A second PCR of roughly 6 to 11 cycles was run with a J-beta primer mix and a sample-barcoded 5' primer. The raw public data were reprocessed by TCRdb itself: fastp quality trimming at Q25, MiXCR clonotype calling, in-frame beta chains only. For every CDR3 protein sequence, its rows merge into one entry that carries the most common genes and DNA. For this sample there are 800,000 to 950,000 distinct CDR3 sequences; roughly 28% appear just once. The ten largest clones take up about a tenth of the sample. These data were also filed under a second study, of T cells of mothers and their children.

Sequenced: blood. All receptors derive from a woman aged 40 to 55 in good health.

This clonotype was seen a handful of times. The chain has TRBV5-4 and TRBJ2-5, with 7 bases matching TRBD1. The trim removed 3 bases at V and 3 bases at J, leaving 8 bases unmatched. The CDR3 has 15 residues. CDR1 is SGHNT, CDR2 YYREEE, per germline (reference sequence). The CDR3 region is CASSSPGQAKETQYF. The CDR3 bases are TGTGCCAGCAGCTCGCCAGGACAGGCAAAAGAGACCCAGTACTTC.

Only a few counts were recorded for this clonotype. The chain has TRBV6-2 or TRBV6-3 and TRBJ1-4; no clear D gene. Per germline, CDR1 MNHEY and CDR2 SVGEGT. Trimming cost V 8 bases and J 5 bases, with 15 bases left between them. This CDR3 has 14 amino acids. This CDR3 is CASSIGRRNEKLFF. CDR3 sequence (DNA): TGTGCCAGCTCCATAGGCCGACGGAATGAAAAACTGTTTTTT.

Many counts were recorded for this clonotype. The chain is built from TRBV5-1 and TRBJ2-1; perhaps TRBD2 as D (6 bases). This CDR3 has 13 residues. V gave up 5 bases and J gave up 4 bases, with 10 bases separating them. From germline, CDR1 is SGHRS and CDR2 YFSETQ. Here the CDR3 reads CASRGSGYNEQFF. The CDR3 bases are TGCGCCAGCAGAGGGAGCGGGTACAATGAGCAGTTCTTC.

This clonotype was counted at least ten times. The chain uses TRBV11-2 and TRBJ2-5; 12 bases are shared with TRBD1. Germline CDR1 is SGHAT and CDR2 is FQNNGV. J gave up 4 bases and V 5 bases, and 5 bases lay outside the gene matches. The CDR3 consists of 15 residues. As DNA, the CDR3 is TGTGCCAGCAGCCGGGGACAGGGGGCTGTAGAGACCCAGTACTTC. Amino acid sequence: CASSRGQGAVETQYF.

This clonotype was counted at least ten times. The chain carries TRBV10-3 and TRBJ2-7; 8 nucleotides match TRBD1. Germline assignment: CDR1 ENHRY and CDR2 SYGVKD. V lost 9 bases and J lost 6; bases outside the gene matches: 19. This CDR3 has 16 amino acids. The CDR3 here is CAISRPSDRDLGEQYF. As DNA, the CDR3 is TGTGCCATTTCGCGCCCATCGGACAGGGACCTAGGCGAGCAGTACTTC.

This clonotype has more than one count but fewer than ten. The gene calls are TRBV19 and TRBJ1-5; D gene uncertain. Germline CDR1 and CDR2: LNHDA and SQIVND (reference sequence). The CDR3 covers 14 residues. Trimming shortened V by 7 bases and J by 4 bases, and 14 bases separated the two germline ends. The CDR3: CASKRAVGNQPQHF. The CDR3 DNA is TGTGCCAGTAAACGGGCAGTTGGTAATCAGCCCCAGCATTTT.

Many counts were recorded for this clonotype. The CDR3 DNA sequence: TGCAGCGTTGAAGAAGGGCAAGGCTACACCTTC. It yields the protein CSVEEGQGYTF. This chain links TRBV29-1 with TRBJ1-2; D not certain. V was trimmed by 0 bases and J by 8 bases, leaving 7 bases between them. The length of the CDR3 is 11 residues. The germline CDR1 and CDR2 sequences are SQVTM and ANQGSEA.

This clonotype was counted many times. This chain links TRBV5-1 with TRBJ1-6; 7 positions match TRBD1. V gave up 8 bases and J gave up 6 bases; unmatched junction bases: 5. Per germline, CDR1 SGHRS and CDR2 YFSETQ. This CDR3 has 13 amino acids. The CDR3 spells CASGTVTNSPLHF. CDR3 nucleotides: TGCGCCAGTGGGACAGTTACTAATTCACCCCTCCACTTT.

The chain has TRBV3-1 and TRBJ1-1; D remains unclear. CDR1 is LGHDT and CDR2 is YNNKEL in the germline V gene (reference sequence). The CDR3 extends over 15 amino acids. The V end lost 0 bases, the J end lost 0 bases, and 8 bases lay between the germline ends. CDR3 bases: TGTGCCAGCAGCCAAGATACGTTTATGAACACTGAAGCTTTCTTT. The encoded protein is CASSQDTFMNTEAFF.

In its sample, this clonotype was seen many times. The rearrangement uses TRBV5-1 and TRBJ2-7, with 9 nucleotides matching TRBD1. Trimming took 4 bases from V and 0 from J; bases not matched to a gene: 8. Germline V gene sequence: CDR1 SGHRS, CDR2 YFSETQ. CDR3 length equals 16 residues. The CDR3 sequence is CASSAGTGKASYEQYF. In DNA form, the CDR3 reads TGCGCCAGCAGCGCCGGGACAGGGAAAGCCTCCTACGAGCAGTACTTC.

This clonotype was found once. The chain combines TRBV20-1 with TRBJ1-2, with D possibly matching TRBD1 (6 bases). The CDR3 totals 13 residues. Germline V lookup: CDR1 DFQATT, CDR2 SNEGSKA (reference sequence). V shed 6 bases and J shed 4 bases, with 15 bases lying between them. For the CDR3, the DNA is TGCAGTGCCCACCCAGGGGCTGGCTATGGCTACACCTTC. Translating it yields CSAHPGAGYGYTF.

V gene TRBV7-9 combines with J gene TRBJ2-7, with TRBD1 identical over 9 bases. V lost 5 bases to trimming and J lost 11 bases; unmatched junction nucleotides: 10. Germline V CDR1 and CDR2: SEHNR, FQNEAQ (reference sequence). The CDR3 is 13 amino acids. CDR3 bases: TGTGCCAGCAGCCCAGACCGGGACAGGGACGAGTACTTC. The encoded protein is CASSPDRDRDEYF. Filled out from reference TRBV7-9 and TRBJ2-7, the complete variable domain reads DTGVSQNPRHKITKRGQNVTFRCDPISEHNRLYWYRQTLGQGPEFLTYFQNEAQLEKSRLLSDRFSAERPKGSFSTLEIQRTEQGDSAMYLCASSPDRDRDEYFGPGTRLTVT.

V usage is TRBV3-1 and J usage is TRBJ2-4, with 9 bases lining up with TRBD2. J was trimmed by 4 bases and V by 6 bases; bases with no gene match: 7. CDR1 is LGHDT and CDR2 is YNNKEL in the germline V gene (reference sequence). CDR3 length equals 15 residues. CDR3 DNA: TGTGCCAGCAGGGACCCTAGCGGGGCTAAAAACATTCAGTACTTC. Amino acids: CASRDPSGAKNIQYF.

The CDR3 DNA is TGTGCCAGCAGTGAAAATCTGGGAGGGGGGGCTGCCTACAATGAGCAGTTCTTC. Protein sequence: CASSENLGGGAAYNEQFF. V usage is TRBV2 and J usage is TRBJ2-1, with TRBD2 as a possible D gene (7 bases). Trimming took 2 bases from V and 2 from J, leaving 19 bases between them. Germline loops: CDR1 SNHLY, CDR2 FYNNEI. The CDR3 totals 18 residues. Combining the CDR3 with reference TRBV2 and TRBJ2-1 gives the whole variable domain EPEVTQTPSHQVTQMGQEVILRCVPISNHLYFYWYRQILGQKVEFLVSFYNNEISEKSEIFDDQFSVERPDGSNFTLKIRSTKLEDSAMYFCASSENLGGGAAYNEQFFGPGTRLTVL.

This clonotype was counted ten times or more. The V and J genes are TRBV5-1 and TRBJ1-2; maybe TRBD1 (5 bases). The ends were cut back, 4 bases at V and 7 bases at J, with 14 bases in the middle. The CDR3 is 13 amino acids. In germline, CDR1 is SGHRS, CDR2 YFSETQ. DNA of the CDR3: TGCGCCAGCAGCCCTACCGGGACTCGTGGCTACACCTTC. Translating gives CASSPTGTRGYTF.

Concerning this clonotype itself: At one end, the junction sequence differs from germline, possibly due to a read error. The chain recombines TRBV7-2 with TRBJ2-5; unclear D gene. TRBJ2-7 explains the end of the DNA better; the J call may be wrong. Germline V gives CDR1 SGHTA, CDR2 FQGNSA. CDR3 length: 13 amino acids. The CDR3 protein is CAGSRKANYEQYF. The CDR3 nucleotides read TGTGCCGGCAGCCGAAAAGCCAACTACGAGCAGTACTTC.

This clonotype has ten or more counts. V gene TRBV20-1 combines with J gene TRBJ2-1; D is unresolved. This CDR3 spans 15 amino acids. Germline CDR1 DFQATT, CDR2 SNEGSKA (reference sequence). Trimming stripped 5 bases from V and 1 base from J, with 15 bases between. Here the CDR3 reads CSAPGPTRSYNEQFF. For the CDR3, the DNA is TGCAGTGCTCCAGGTCCAACAAGGTCCTACAATGAGCAGTTCTTC.

This clonotype was counted a few times. A single base separates this from a much larger clone, so it may be a read error. The V gene is TRBV4-3, the J gene TRBJ1-2; D not resolved. Trimming cost V 2 bases and J 4 bases, with 11 bases left between them. The CDR3 contains 14 residues. The germline V gene encodes CDR1 LGHNA and CDR2 YSLEER. DNA for the CDR3: TGCGCCAGCAGCCAAACCACGGCTAGCTATGGCTACACCTTC. As protein: CASSQTTASYGYTF.

This clonotype was seen a few times. The junction departs from the called germline gene at one end, perhaps through a read error. This chain links TRBV3-1 with TRBJ1-2; D is perhaps TRBD1 (5 bases). This CDR3 spans 15 amino acids. Germline CDR1 LGHDT, CDR2 YNNKEL (reference sequence). The chain's CDR3 is CASSQGEAPPYGYTF. The CDR3 nucleotides read TGTGCCAGTAGCCAAGGGGAGGCCCCCCCTTATGGCTACACCTTC.

This clonotype was recorded a few times. The J gene is TRBJ2-7, the V gene TRBV5-1; the D is unclear. This CDR3 spans 16 amino acids. Germline CDR1 and CDR2: SGHRS and YFSETQ. Trimming removed 7 bases from V and 3 bases from J, with 23 bases in between. CDR3 protein: CASALGSAAQNYEQYF. The CDR3 DNA reads TGCGCCAGCGCCCTAGGCAGCGCAGCACAGAACTACGAGCAGTACTTC.

This clonotype turned up a few times. The rearrangement joins TRBV9 to TRBJ1-4; tentative D call: TRBD1 (5 bases). Trimming cost V 3 bases and J 5 bases, with 17 bases left between them. There are 16 residues in the CDR3. Germline V gene sequence: CDR1 SGDLS, CDR2 YYNGEE. The CDR3 reads CASSAREGLRNEKLFF. CDR3 DNA sequence: TGTGCCAGCAGCGCCCGAGAGGGGCTACGGAATGAAAAACTGTTTTTT.

This clonotype has only a few counts. The chain carries TRBV20-1 and TRBJ1-1; D not resolved. Between the trimmed V and J ends, which lost 8 bases and 2 bases, there was a span of 12 bases. Germline values: CDR1 DFQATT, CDR2 SNEGSKA (reference sequence). This CDR3 spans 12 amino acids. The CDR3 loop is CSYGPYNTEAFF. CDR3 DNA sequence: TGCAGTTACGGCCCTTACAACACTGAAGCTTTCTTT.

With respect to this clonotype: This may be a read error, as it is one base from a much larger clone. The rearrangement links TRBV15 to TRBJ2-5; no reliable D call. The J call may be wrong; the DNA end is better matched by TRBJ2-1. The CDR3 totals 13 residues. The V gene's germline CDR1 is LNHNV and CDR2 YYDKDF (reference sequence). CDR3 DNA: TGTGCCACCAGCAGAGTTAGTGGAGAGACCCAGTTCTTC. This codes for CATSRVSGETQFF.

A few counts support this clonotype. The rearrangement links TRBV20-1 to TRBJ2-1; D gene unclear. The CDR3 is 10 residues long. The germline V gene has CDR1 DFQATT and CDR2 SNEGSKA (reference sequence). V dropped 4 bases and J dropped 5 bases, with 3 bases sitting between them. The chain's CDR3 is CSAINNEQFF. In DNA form, the CDR3 reads TGCAGTGCTATAAACAATGAGCAGTTCTTC.

The rearrangement links TRBV28 to TRBJ1-1; D ambiguous. Germline V gives CDR1 MDHEN, CDR2 SYDVKM. V was cut by 2 bases and J by 3 bases, with 13 bases left in between. This CDR3 has 15 amino acids. In DNA form, the CDR3 reads TGTGCCAGCAGTTTACCGGCCCCCTATTACACTGAAGCTTTCTTT. Protein sequence: CASSLPAPYYTEAFF. The entire variable domain, with the rest obtained from reference TRBV28 and TRBJ1-1, is as follows: DVKVTQSSRYLVKRTGEKVFLECVQDMDHENMFWYRQDPGLGLRLIYFSYDVKMKEKGDIPEGYSVSREKKERFSLILESASTNQTSMYLCASSLPAPYYTEAFFGQGTRLTVV.